The 5 T cell receptor beta chains in this list originate from one sample, sequenced in a study of T cell responses to AZD1222 COVID-19 vaccine. The protocol was immunoSEQ multiplex PCR, while the TCRdb copy is restricted to in-frame clones and leaves out a portion. The table includes 150,000 to 200,000 clones, around nine tenths detected once. Sequenced material: peripheral blood, taken 28 days after the second AZD1222 dose. The receptors shown here come from an adult who received the AZD1222 COVID-19 vaccine.

This chain uses TRBV7-3 with TRBJ1-3, with 8 bases lining up with TRBD1. The CDR3 totals 15 residues. Trimming cost V 4 bases and J 0 bases; bases outside gene matches: 2. Germline lookup yields CDR1 SGHTA and CDR2 FQGTGA. The CDR3 protein is CASSSGTGSGNTIYF. The CDR3 DNA reads as TGTGCCAGCAGCTCCGGGACAGGCTCTGGAAACACCATATATTTT.

The chain links TRBV30 to TRBJ2-5; D might be TRBD2 (5 bases). The CDR3 has 13 residues. V shed 5 bases and J shed 2 bases, with 12 bases lying between them. The germline CDR1 and CDR2 sequences are GTSNPN and SVGIG (reference sequence). The CDR3: CAWCRLAQETQYF. CDR3 nucleotides: TGTGCCTGGTGTCGTCTAGCACAAGAGACCCAGTACTTC.

The rearrangement uses TRBV5-4 and TRBJ1-5, with a tentative D call TRBD1 (5 bases). CDR1 SGHNT and CDR2 YYREEE come from the germline V gene (reference sequence). The germline V and J ends were trimmed by 0 bases and 5 bases, with 9 bases remaining between them. The CDR3 consists of 14 residues. Here the CDR3 DNA reads TGTGCCAGCAGCTTGGTACCGGGGGATCAGCCCCAGCATTTT. This codes for CASSLVPGDQPQHF.

The rearrangement links TRBV9 to TRBJ2-1; D call uncertain. Germline CDR1 SGDLS, CDR2 YYNGEE. V gave up 0 bases and J gave up 6 bases, with 10 bases separating them. The CDR3 spans 14 residues. In DNA form, the CDR3 reads TGTGCCAGCAGCGTAGCACCGGACGGCAATGAGCAGTTCTTC. It is translated as CASSVAPDGNEQFF.

V is TRBV11-3 and J is TRBJ2-1; D is unresolved. Germline CDR1 reads SGHNT; CDR2 reads YENEEA. This CDR3 is 12 amino acids long. Trimming cost V 1 base and J 9 bases, with 7 bases left between them. The CDR3 here is CASSLVSGEQFF. The CDR3 coding sequence is TGTGCCAGCAGCTTAGTTTCAGGTGAGCAGTTCTTC.